This T cell receptor (beta chain) was recorded in a study of control samples from healthy donors and cancer patients. The germline V and J ends were trimmed by 10 bases and 0 bases, with 3 bases remaining between them. CDR1 is SEHNR, CDR2 FQNEAQ, per germline (reference sequence). The CDR3 extends over 11 amino acids. Profiling relied on immunoSEQ multiplex PCR, and the TCRdb table lists in-frame clones only, not all of them. The sample has 170,000 or so clones; around 89% are singletons. Sequenced: blood. The chain carries TRBV7-9 and TRBJ2-2; D gene unclear. The receptor comes from a woman in her forties or fifties in good health. The CDR3 loop is CATPNTGELFF. The CDR3 DNA follows: TGTGCCACCCCGAACACCGGGGAGCTGTTTTTT.